The 5 T cell receptor beta chains below come from one sample, sequenced in a study of tumor-infiltrating lymphocytes in primary liver carcinoma. For each extraction, RNA and DNA were obtained together from 20-30 mg of unsorted bulk tissue. The input was about 500 ng total RNA; TCR beta cDNA was made from it with a constant-region primer. Amplification in three nested multiplex PCR rounds with slightly modified ARM-PCR gave rise to TCR beta libraries. Researchers ran the first two PCR rounds for roughly 11 cycles each with TRBV1-TRBV30 forward primers and a C-beta reverse primer. TCRdb re-called the multiplex PCR reads with MiXCR, one entry per CDR3 protein. The sample records about 41,000 distinct CDR3 sequences, approximately 70% being singletons. The sample was liver tumor tissue from sampling region 2. The sample's subset: tumor region T2, inferior pole. The receptors originated from a man in his forties or fifties with primary liver carcinoma and hepatitis B virus infection.

This clonotype was found once. The chain joins TRBV12-3 or TRBV12-4 to TRBJ1-1; D gene uncertain. The CDR3 extends over 11 amino acids. This chain's CDR3 is CVSIPGTEAFF. In DNA, the CDR3 is TGTGTTAGCATCCCGGGCACTGAAGCTTTCTTT.

In regard to this clonotype: This CDR3 fails to terminate in the conserved phenylalanine or tryptophan, so it likely reflects a read error. The rearrangement links TRBV16 to TRBJ1-5; D gene ambiguous. Germline V lookup: CDR1 KGHSY, CDR2 FQNENV. The CDR3 spans 15 residues. V was clipped by 10 bases and J by 11 bases, with 27 bases between them. CDR3: CANSQSRHSNLTQHL. CDR3 nucleotide sequence: TGTGCCAATAGCCAATCGAGACATAGCAATCTGACCCAGCATCTT.

Details on this clonotype: At one of its ends the junction is not consistent with the germline gene, which may arise from a read error. The chain joins TRBV11-1 to TRBJ2-2; tentatively, D is TRBD1 (6 bases). The germline V gene encodes CDR1 SGHAT and CDR2 FQDESV (reference sequence). The CDR3 is 13 amino acids. As DNA, the CDR3 is TGTGCCAGCAGCTTTTGGGACACTGGGAAGCTCTTTTTT. Its translation: CASSFWDTGKLFF.

On this clonotype: Just one base apart from a much larger clone, this may be a read error. The rearrangement links TRBV18 to TRBJ1-2; D not resolved. V shed 2 bases and J shed 2 bases, with 12 bases lying between them. This CDR3 has 15 amino acids. Germline V CDR1 and CDR2: KGHSH, LQKENI. CDR3 sequence reads: CASSPSTSINYGYTF. In nucleotides, the CDR3 is TGTGCCAGCTCACCATCCACATCTATCAACTATGGCTACACCTTC.

This clonotype was seen only a few times. Since no conserved phenylalanine or tryptophan closes the CDR3, a read error is the likely cause. The rearrangement uses TRBV11-2 and TRBJ2-6; a possible D gene is TRBD1 (7 bases). Trimming cost V 8 bases and J 0 bases, with 29 bases left between them. The CDR3 length is 21 residues. CDR1 is SGHAT and CDR2 is FQNNGV in the germline V gene. This chain's CDR3 is CASGMGGDRDISLSGANVLTS. The DNA of the CDR3 is TGTGCCAGCGGCATGGGGGGAGACAGGGACATTTCCCTCTCTGGGGCCAACGTCCTGACTTCC.